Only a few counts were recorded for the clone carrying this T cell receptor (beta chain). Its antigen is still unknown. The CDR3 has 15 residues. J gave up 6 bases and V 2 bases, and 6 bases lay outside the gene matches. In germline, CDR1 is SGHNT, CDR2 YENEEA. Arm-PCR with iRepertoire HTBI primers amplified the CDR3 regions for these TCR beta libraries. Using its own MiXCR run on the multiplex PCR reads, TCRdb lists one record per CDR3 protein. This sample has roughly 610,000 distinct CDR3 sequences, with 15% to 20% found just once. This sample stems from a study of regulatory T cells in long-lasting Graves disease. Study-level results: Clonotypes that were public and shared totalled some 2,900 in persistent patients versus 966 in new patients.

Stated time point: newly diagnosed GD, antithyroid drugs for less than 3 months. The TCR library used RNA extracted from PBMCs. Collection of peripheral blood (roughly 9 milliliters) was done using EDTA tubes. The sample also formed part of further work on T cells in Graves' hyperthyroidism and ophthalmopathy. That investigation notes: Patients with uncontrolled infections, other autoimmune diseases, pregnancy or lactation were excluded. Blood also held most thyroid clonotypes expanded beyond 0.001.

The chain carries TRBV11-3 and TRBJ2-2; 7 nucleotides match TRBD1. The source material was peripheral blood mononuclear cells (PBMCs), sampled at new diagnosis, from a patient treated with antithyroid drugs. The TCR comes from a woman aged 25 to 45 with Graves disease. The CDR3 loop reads CASSLPGQIAGELFF. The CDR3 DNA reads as TGTGCCAGCAGCTTACCGGGACAGATAGCCGGGGAGCTGTTTTTT. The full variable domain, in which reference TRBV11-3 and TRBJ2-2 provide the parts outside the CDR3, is EAGVVQSPRYKIIEKKQPVAFWCNPISGHNTLYWYLQNLGQGPELLIRYENEEAVDDSQLPKDRFSAERLKGVDSTLKIQPAELGDSAVYLCASSLPGQIAGELFFGEGSRLTVL.